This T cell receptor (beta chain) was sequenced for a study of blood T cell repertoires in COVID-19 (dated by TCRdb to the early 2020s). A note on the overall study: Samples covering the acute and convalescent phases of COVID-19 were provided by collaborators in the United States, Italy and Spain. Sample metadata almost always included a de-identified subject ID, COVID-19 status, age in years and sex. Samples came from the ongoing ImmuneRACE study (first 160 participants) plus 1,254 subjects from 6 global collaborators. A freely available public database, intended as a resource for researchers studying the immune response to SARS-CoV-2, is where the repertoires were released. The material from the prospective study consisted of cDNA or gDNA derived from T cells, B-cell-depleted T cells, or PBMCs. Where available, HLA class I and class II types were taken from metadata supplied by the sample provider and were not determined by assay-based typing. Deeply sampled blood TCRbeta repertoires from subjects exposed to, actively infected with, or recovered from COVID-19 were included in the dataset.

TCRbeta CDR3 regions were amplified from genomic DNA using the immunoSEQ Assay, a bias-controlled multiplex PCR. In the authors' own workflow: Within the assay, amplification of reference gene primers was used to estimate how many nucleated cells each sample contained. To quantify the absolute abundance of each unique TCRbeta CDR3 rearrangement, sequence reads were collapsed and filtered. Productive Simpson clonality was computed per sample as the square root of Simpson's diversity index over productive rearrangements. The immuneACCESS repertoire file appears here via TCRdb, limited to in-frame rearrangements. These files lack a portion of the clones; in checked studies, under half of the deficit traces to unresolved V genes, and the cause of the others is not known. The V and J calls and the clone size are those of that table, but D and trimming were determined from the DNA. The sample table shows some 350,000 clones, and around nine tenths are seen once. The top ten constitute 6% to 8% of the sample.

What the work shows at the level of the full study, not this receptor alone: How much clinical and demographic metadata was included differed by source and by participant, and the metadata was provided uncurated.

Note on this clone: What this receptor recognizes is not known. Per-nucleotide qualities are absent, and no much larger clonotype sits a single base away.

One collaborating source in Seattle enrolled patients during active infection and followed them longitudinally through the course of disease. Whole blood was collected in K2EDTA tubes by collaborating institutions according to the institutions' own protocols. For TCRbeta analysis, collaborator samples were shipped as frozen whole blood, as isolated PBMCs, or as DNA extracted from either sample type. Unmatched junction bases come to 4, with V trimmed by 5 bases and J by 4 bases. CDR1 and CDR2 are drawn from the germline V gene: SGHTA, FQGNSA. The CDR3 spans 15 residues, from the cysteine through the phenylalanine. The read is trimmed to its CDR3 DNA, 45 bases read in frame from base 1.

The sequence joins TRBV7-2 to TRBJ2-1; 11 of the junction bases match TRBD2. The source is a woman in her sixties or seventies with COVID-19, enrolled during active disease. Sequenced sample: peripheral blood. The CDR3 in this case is CASSLTSGGYNEQFF. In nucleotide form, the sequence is TGTGCCAGCAGCCTAACTAGCGGGGGTTACAATGAGCAGTTCTTC.